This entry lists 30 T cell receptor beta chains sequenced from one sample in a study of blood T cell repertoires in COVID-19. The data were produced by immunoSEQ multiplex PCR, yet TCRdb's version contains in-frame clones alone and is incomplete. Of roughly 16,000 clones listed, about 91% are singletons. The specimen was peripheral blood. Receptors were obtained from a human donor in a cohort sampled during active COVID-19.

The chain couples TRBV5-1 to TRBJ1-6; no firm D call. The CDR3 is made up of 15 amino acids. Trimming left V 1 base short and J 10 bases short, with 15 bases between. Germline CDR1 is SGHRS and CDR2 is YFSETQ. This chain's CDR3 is CASSLSPSTESPLHF. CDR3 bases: TGCGCCAGCAGCTTGTCCCCGAGCACGGAGTCACCCCTCCACTTT.

The CDR3 region is CASSDSGGGGYQETQYF. The CDR3 DNA reads TGTGCCAGCAGTGATAGCGGGGGGGGAGGGTACCAAGAGACCCAGTACTTC. The gene calls are TRBV27 and TRBJ2-5; 11 bases match TRBD2. This CDR3 has 17 residues. The germline V gene has CDR1 MNHEY and CDR2 SMNVEV (reference sequence). V shed 5 bases and J 0 bases; nucleotides not matched to a gene: 8.

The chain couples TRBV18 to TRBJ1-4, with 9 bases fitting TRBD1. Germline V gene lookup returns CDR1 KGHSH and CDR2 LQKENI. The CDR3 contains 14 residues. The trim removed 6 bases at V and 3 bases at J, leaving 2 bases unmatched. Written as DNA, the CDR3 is TGTGCCAGCTCGGGGACAGGGTCTAATGAAAAACTGTTTTTT. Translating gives CASSGTGSNEKLFF. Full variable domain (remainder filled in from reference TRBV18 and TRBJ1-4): NAGVMQNPRHLVRRRGQEARLRCSPMKGHSHVYWYRQLPEEGLKFMVYLQKENIIDESGMPKERFSAEFPKEGPSILRIQQVVRGDSAAYFCASSGTGSNEKLFFGSGTQLSVL.

The CDR3, as DNA: TGTGCCAGCAGCTCAGTAGGCGGTATGGGTGGCAACGAGCAGTACTTC. Its translation: CASSSVGGMGGNEQYF. The V call is TRBV11-2, the J call TRBJ2-7, with D uncertain. The CDR3 length is 16 residues. Germline CDR1 and CDR2: SGHAT and FQNNGV. The ends were cut back, 4 bases at V and 5 bases at J, with 21 bases in the middle.

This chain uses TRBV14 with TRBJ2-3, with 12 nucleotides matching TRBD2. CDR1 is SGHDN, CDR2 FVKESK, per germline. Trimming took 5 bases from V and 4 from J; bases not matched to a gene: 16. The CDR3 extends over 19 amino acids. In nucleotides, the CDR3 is TGTGCCAGCAGCGACGGACTAGCGGGGCCAACTCAAAACCCAGATACGCAGTATTTT. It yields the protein CASSDGLAGPTQNPDTQYF.

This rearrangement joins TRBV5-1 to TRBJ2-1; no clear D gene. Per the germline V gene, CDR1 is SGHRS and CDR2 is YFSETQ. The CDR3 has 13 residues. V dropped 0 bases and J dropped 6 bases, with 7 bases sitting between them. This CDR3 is CASSLVNGNEQFF. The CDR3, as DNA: TGCGCCAGCAGCTTGGTAAACGGCAATGAGCAGTTCTTC.

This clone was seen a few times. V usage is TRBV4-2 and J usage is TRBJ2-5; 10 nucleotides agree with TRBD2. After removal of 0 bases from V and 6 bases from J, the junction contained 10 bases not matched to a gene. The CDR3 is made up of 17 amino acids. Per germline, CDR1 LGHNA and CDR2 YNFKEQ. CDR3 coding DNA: TGTGCCAGCAGCCAAGATCTTGCGAGCGGGGGGGCGAAGACCCAGTACTTC. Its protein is CASSQDLASGGAKTQYF.

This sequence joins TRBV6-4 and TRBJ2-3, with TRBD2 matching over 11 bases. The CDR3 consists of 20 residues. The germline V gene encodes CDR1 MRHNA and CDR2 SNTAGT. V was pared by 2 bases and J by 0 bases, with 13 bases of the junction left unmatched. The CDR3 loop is CASSDPPLGSGGASTDTQYF. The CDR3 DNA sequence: TGTGCCAGCAGTGACCCCCCCTTGGGTAGCGGGGGGGCGAGCACAGATACGCAGTATTTT.

This chain's CDR3 is CASSLGSSVYEQYF. The CDR3 DNA reads TGTGCCAGCAGCTTAGGGTCCAGCGTTTACGAGCAGTACTTC. The gene calls are TRBV7-6 and TRBJ2-7; D gene uncertain. The germline CDR1 and CDR2 sequences are SGHVS and FNYEAQ. V was trimmed by 1 base and J by 4 bases, leaving 11 bases between them. The CDR3 length is 14 residues.

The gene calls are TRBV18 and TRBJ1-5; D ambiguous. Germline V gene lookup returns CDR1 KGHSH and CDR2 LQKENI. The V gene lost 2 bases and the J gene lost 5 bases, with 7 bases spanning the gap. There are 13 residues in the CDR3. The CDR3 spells CASSPGLDQPQHF. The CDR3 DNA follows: TGTGCCAGCTCACCAGGCTTGGATCAGCCCCAGCATTTT.

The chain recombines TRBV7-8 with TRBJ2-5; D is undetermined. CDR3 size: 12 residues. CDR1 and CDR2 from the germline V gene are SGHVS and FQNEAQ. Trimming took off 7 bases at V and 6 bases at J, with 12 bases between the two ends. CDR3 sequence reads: CASTGTLKTQYF. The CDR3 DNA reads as TGTGCCAGCACCGGTACCTTAAAGACCCAGTACTTC.

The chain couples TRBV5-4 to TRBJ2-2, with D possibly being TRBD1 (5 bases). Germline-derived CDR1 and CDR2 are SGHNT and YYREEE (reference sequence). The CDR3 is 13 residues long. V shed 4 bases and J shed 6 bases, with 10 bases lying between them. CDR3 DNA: TGTGCCAGCAGCGTCAGGGCGGCCGGGGAGCTGTTTTTT. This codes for CASSVRAAGELFF.

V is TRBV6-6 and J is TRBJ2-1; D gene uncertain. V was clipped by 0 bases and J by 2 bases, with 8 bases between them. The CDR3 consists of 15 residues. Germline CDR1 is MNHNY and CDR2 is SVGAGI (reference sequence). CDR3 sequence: CASSYSGPAYNEQFF. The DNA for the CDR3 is TGTGCCAGCAGTTACTCGGGCCCGGCCTACAATGAGCAGTTCTTC.

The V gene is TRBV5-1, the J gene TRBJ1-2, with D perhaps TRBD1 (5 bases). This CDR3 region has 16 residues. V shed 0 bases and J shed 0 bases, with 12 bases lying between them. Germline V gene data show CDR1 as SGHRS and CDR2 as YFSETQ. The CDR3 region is CASSLAQGGPNYGYTF. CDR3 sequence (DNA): TGCGCCAGCAGCTTGGCGCAGGGTGGGCCTAACTATGGCTACACCTTC. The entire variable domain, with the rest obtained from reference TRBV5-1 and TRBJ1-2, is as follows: KAGVTQTPRYLIKTRGQQVTLSCSPISGHRSVSWYQQTPGQGLQFLFEYFSETQRNKGNFPGRFSGRQFSNSRSEMNVSTLELGDSALYLCASSLAQGGPNYGYTFGSGTRLTVV.

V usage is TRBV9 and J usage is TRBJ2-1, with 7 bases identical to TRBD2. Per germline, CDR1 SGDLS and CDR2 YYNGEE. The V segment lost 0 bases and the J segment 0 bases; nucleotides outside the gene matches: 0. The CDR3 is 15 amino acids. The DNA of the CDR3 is TGTGCCAGCAGCGTAGGACTAGCCTCCTACAATGAGCAGTTCTTC. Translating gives CASSVGLASYNEQFF.

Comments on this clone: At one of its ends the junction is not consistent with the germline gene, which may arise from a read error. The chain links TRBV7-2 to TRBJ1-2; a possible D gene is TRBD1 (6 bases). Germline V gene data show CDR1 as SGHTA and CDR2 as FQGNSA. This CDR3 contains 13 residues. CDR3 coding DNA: TGTGCCAGCAGCTACACAGGGTCTCAGACTTTAGCCTTC. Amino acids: CASSYTGSQTLAF.

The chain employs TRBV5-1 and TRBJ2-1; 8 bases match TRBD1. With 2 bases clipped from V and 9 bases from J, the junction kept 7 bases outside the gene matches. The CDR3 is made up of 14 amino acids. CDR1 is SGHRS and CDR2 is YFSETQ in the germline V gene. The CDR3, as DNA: TGCGCCAGCAGCTTCGCGGACAGGGTGGGTGAGCAGTTCTTC. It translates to CASSFADRVGEQFF.

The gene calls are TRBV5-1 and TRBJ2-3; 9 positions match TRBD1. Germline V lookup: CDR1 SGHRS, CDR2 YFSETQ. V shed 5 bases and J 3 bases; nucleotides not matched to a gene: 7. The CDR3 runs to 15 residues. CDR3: CASSLGTGRTDTQYF. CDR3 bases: TGCGCCAGCAGTCTTGGGACAGGGAGGACAGATACGCAGTATTTT. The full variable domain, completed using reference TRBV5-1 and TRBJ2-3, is KAGVTQTPRYLIKTRGQQVTLSCSPISGHRSVSWYQQTPGQGLQFLFEYFSETQRNKGNFPGRFSGRQFSNSRSEMNVSTLELGDSALYLCASSLGTGRTDTQYFGPGTRLTVL.

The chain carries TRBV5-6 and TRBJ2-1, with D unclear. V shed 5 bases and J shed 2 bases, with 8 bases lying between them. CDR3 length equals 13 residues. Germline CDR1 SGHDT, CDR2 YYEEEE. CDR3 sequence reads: CASSAGTYNEQFF. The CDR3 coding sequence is TGTGCCAGCAGTGCCGGTACCTACAATGAGCAGTTCTTC.

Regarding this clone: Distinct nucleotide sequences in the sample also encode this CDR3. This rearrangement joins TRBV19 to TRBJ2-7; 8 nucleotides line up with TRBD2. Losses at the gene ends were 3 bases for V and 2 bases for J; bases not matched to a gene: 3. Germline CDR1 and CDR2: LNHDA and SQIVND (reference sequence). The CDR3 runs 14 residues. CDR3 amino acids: CASSIGLATYEQYF. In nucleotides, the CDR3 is TGTGCCAGTAGTATCGGACTAGCTACCTACGAGCAGTACTTC.

The chain's CDR3 is CASREIGVSTF. The CDR3 DNA follows: TGCGCCAGCAGAGAGATAGGGGTCTCCACCTTC. The chain is built from TRBV10-2 and TRBJ1-2, with D tentatively TRBD1 (5 bases). V was trimmed by 6 bases and J by 13 bases, leaving 15 bases between them. Germline CDR1 reads WSHSY; CDR2 reads SAAADI. This CDR3 contains 11 residues.

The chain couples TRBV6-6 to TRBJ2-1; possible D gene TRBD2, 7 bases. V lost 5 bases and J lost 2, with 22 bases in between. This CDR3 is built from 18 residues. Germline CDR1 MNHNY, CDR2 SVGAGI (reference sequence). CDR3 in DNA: TGTGCCAGCAGTCAGGTGGGGGGGGCTATCGCTCCCTACAATGAGCAGTTCTTC. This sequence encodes CASSQVGGAIAPYNEQFF.

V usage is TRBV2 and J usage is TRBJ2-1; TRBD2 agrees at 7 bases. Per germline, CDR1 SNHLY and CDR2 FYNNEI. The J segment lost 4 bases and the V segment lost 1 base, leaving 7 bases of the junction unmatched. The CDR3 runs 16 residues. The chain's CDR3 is CASSEGGGSSYNEQFF. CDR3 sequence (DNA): TGTGCCAGCAGTGAAGGGGGCGGGAGTTCTTACAATGAGCAGTTCTTC.

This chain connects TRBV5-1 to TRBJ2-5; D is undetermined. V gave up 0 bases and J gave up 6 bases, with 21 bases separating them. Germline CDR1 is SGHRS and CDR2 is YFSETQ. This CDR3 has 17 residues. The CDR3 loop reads CASSLGPSGGPLKTQYF. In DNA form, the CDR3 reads TGCGCCAGCAGCTTGGGACCCTCCGGCGGTCCTCTGAAGACCCAGTACTTC.

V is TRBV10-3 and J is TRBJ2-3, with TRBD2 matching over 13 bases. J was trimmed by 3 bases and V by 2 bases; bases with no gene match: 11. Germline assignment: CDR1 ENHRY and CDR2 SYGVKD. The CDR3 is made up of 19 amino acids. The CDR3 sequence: CAISETPGTSGDETDTQYF. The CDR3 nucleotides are TGTGCCATCAGTGAGACACCCGGGACTAGCGGGGACGAAACAGATACGCAGTATTTT.

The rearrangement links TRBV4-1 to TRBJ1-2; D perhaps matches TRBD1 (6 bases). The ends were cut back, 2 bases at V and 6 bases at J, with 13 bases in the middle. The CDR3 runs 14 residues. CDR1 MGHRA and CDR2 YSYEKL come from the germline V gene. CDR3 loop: CASSQPTGLNGYTF. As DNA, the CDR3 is TGCGCCAGCAGCCAACCCACAGGGTTAAATGGCTACACCTTC.

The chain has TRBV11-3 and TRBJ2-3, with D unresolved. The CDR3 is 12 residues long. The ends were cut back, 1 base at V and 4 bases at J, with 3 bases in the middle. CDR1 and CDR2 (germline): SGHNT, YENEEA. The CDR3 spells CASSLGADTQYF. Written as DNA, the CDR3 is TGTGCCAGCAGCTTAGGCGCAGATACGCAGTATTTT. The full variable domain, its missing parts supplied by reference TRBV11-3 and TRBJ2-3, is EAGVVQSPRYKIIEKKQPVAFWCNPISGHNTLYWYLQNLGQGPELLIRYENEEAVDDSQLPKDRFSAERLKGVDSTLKIQPAELGDSAVYLCASSLGADTQYFGPGTRLTVL.

The CDR3 here is CASSPGQGRPQHF. CDR3 nucleotides: TGTGCCAGCTCACCGGGACAGGGGAGGCCCCAGCATTTT. V usage is TRBV18 and J usage is TRBJ1-5; TRBD1 matches at 10 bases. J was trimmed by 9 bases and V by 3 bases; bases with no gene match: 2. The CDR3 has 13 residues. CDR1 is KGHSH and CDR2 is LQKENI in the germline V gene.

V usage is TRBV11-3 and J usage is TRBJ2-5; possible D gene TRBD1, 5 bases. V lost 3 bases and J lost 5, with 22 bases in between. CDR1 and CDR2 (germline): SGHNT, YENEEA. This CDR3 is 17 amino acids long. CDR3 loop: CASSFGRQGFFWETQYF. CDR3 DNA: TGTGCCAGCAGCTTTGGTCGGCAGGGATTCTTTTGGGAGACCCAGTACTTC. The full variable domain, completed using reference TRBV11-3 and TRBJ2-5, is EAGVVQSPRYKIIEKKQPVAFWCNPISGHNTLYWYLQNLGQGPELLIRYENEEAVDDSQLPKDRFSAERLKGVDSTLKIQPAELGDSAVYLCASSFGRQGFFWETQYFGPGTRLLVL.

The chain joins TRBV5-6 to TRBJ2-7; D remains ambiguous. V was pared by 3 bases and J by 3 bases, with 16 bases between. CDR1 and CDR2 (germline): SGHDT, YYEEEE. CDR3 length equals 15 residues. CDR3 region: CASSSYNRVFYEQYF. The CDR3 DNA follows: TGTGCCAGCAGCTCTTATAACCGGGTTTTCTACGAGCAGTACTTC.